These 9 T cell receptor beta chains were sequenced from one sample in a study of PD-L1 blockade in urothelial cancer. Assay: immunoSEQ multiplex PCR; the TCRdb copy retains only in-frame clones and omits some. Of tens of thousands of clones detected, 82% appear once; the ten largest clones hold under 4%. The sample in question was PBMCs, obtained around atezolizumab (anti-PD-L1) treatment. These receptors all stem from a man between 65 and 79 years old with urothelial cancer.

CDR3 protein: CASSTRDRGTPYEQYF. CDR3 sequence (DNA): TGTGCCAGCAGCACTCGGGACAGGGGGACGCCCTACGAGCAGTACTTC. The rearrangement links TRBV7-9 to TRBJ2-7; 11 positions agree with TRBD1. The germline V gene has CDR1 SEHNR and CDR2 FQNEAQ (reference sequence). V lost 5 bases and J lost 2; bases outside the gene matches: 8. The CDR3 consists of 16 residues.

This sequence joins TRBV5-1 and TRBJ1-2; D gene uncertain. Germline CDR1 SGHRS, CDR2 YFSETQ. The ends were cut back, 0 bases at V and 8 bases at J, with 17 bases in the middle. The CDR3 spans 15 residues. This chain's CDR3 is CASSLGQEGFGGYTF. The CDR3 DNA reads TGCGCCAGCAGCTTGGGGCAGGAGGGTTTCGGCGGCTACACCTTC.

This rearrangement joins TRBV7-9 to TRBJ2-7; 9 bases map to TRBD1. The germline V gene has CDR1 SEHNR and CDR2 FQNEAQ (reference sequence). The CDR3 extends over 15 amino acids. Unmatched junction bases numbered 4, after V lost 1 base and J lost 3 bases. CDR3 sequence: CASSLEGTGNYEQYF. The CDR3 nucleotides read TGTGCCAGCAGCTTAGAAGGGACAGGGAACTACGAGCAGTACTTC.

The table lists this clone with a count of one. The J gene is TRBJ2-1, the V gene TRBV27, with D possibly matching TRBD2 (7 bases). The CDR3 length is 19 residues. Germline loops: CDR1 MNHEY, CDR2 SMNVEV (reference sequence). V was pared by 4 bases and J by 0 bases, with 22 bases between. The CDR3 is CASSSETRRGPSSYNEQFF. In DNA form, the CDR3 reads TGTGCCAGCAGTTCCGAAACTAGGCGGGGGCCGAGCTCCTACAATGAGCAGTTCTTC.

This sequence joins TRBV7-9 and TRBJ2-3, with no clear D. The ends were cut back, 0 bases at V and 4 bases at J, with 8 bases in the middle. Germline values: CDR1 SEHNR, CDR2 FQNEAQ (reference sequence). This CDR3 has 14 residues. The CDR3 spells CASSLAAGPDTQYF. For the CDR3, the DNA is TGTGCCAGCAGCTTAGCCGCTGGCCCAGATACGCAGTATTTT. Full variable domain (missing parts from reference TRBV7-9 and TRBJ2-3): DTGVSQNPRHKITKRGQNVTFRCDPISEHNRLYWYRQTLGQGPEFLTYFQNEAQLEKSRLLSDRFSAERPKGSFSTLEIQRTEQGDSAMYLCASSLAAGPDTQYFGPGTRLTVL.

This rearrangement joins TRBV7-8 to TRBJ1-5, with TRBD1 as a possible D gene (6 bases). The germline V gene encodes CDR1 SGHVS and CDR2 FQNEAQ. The CDR3 spans 14 residues. Trimming cost V 1 base and J 6 bases, with 10 bases left between them. In DNA form, the CDR3 reads TGTGCCAGCAGCTTAGGACAGGCGCGTCAGCCCCAGCATTTT. Its protein product is CASSLGQARQPQHF.

The V gene is TRBV6-6, the J gene TRBJ1-2, with D possibly matching TRBD1 (6 bases). The CDR3 totals 15 residues. V shed 0 bases and J shed 4 bases, with 12 bases lying between them. Germline CDR1 and CDR2: MNHNY and SVGAGI (reference sequence). CDR3 in amino acids: CASSYSRDTSYGYTF. The CDR3 DNA sequence: TGTGCCAGCAGTTACTCCCGGGACACCTCCTATGGCTACACCTTC.

The chain uses TRBV21-1 and TRBJ2-7; the table's D call, TRBD2, was not checked against the DNA. TRBV21-1 is designated a pseudogene. The CDR3 is 13 amino acids. CDR3 region: CASAAGFGYEQYF. In nucleotides, the CDR3 is TGTGCCAGCGCCGCGGGGTTTGGCTACGAGCAGTACTTC.

The chain is built from TRBV4-2 and TRBJ1-2; D gene uncertain. CDR3 length equals 12 residues. The V end was cut by 1 base, the J end by 7 bases, with 7 bases between. Germline V lookup: CDR1 LGHNA, CDR2 YNFKEQ. CDR3 sequence: CASSQGGSGYTF. CDR3 nucleotide sequence: TGTGCCAGCAGCCAAGGTGGGAGTGGCTACACCTTC.